This TCR beta chain originates from a study of blood T cells in healthy people across ages. Overall study context: About one barcoded beta molecule per two T cells was captured by template switching.

Study-wide findings and caveats: TCR beta diversity tracked closely with naive T cell percentage.

The individuals who served as donors were healthy Caucasians living in Russia, aged roughly 6 to 100. Germline lookup yields CDR1 SGHRS and CDR2 YFSETQ. Trimming shortened V by 4 bases and J by 0 bases, and 8 bases separated the two germline ends. CDR3 size: 13 residues. Then a second PCR, running about 6 to 11 cycles, was carried out with a sample-barcoded 5' primer and a J-beta primer mix. Tags on each cDNA molecule came from a template-switch adaptor with 12 random nucleotides. One entry per CDR3 protein, called by TCRdb with MiXCR from the 5' RACE reads. The table includes 1.5 million to 2 million distinct CDR3 sequences, roughly 28% detected once. This clonotype has at least ten counts. What it recognizes is unknown.

Material for sequencing was blood. The receptor was derived from a woman in her 30s in good health. The V gene is TRBV5-1, the J gene TRBJ2-7; possibly TRBD1 for D (6 bases). The chain's CDR3 is CASSTRGSYEQYF. The CDR3 DNA is TGCGCCAGCAGCACCAGGGGCTCCTACGAGCAGTACTTC.